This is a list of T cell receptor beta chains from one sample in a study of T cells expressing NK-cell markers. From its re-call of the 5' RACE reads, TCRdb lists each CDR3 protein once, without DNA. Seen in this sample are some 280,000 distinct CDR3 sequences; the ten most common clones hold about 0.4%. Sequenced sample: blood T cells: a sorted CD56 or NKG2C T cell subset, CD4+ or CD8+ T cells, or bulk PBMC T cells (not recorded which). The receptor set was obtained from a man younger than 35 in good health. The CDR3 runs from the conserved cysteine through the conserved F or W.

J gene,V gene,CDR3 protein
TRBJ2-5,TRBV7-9,CASSRGTSETQYF
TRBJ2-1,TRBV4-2,CASSQEVYGRKYNEQFF
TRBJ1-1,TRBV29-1,CSVIPQGRGTEAFF
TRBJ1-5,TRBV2,CASRADRDQPQHF
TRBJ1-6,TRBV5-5,CASSLEGSATRPLHF
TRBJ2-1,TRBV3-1,CASSQQTGVPREQFF
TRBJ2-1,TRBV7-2,CASSLAGLATASEQFF
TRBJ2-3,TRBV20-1,CSATSRDRVSDTQYF
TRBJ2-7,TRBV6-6,CASSYNLGQGVDYEQYF
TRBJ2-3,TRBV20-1,CSAQAGGRRTDTQYF
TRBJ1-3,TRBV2,CASERDSGNTIYF
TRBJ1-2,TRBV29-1,CSVEVGRPSRDRGLNYGYTF
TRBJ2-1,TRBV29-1,CSVGEQTGYEQFF
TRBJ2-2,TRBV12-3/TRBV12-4,CASSFRARNTGELFF
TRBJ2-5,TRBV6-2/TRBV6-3,CASSFQTSIQETQYF
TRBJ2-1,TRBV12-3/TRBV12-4,CASSLREAIYNEQFF
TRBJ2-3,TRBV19,CASSVRPSSQVDTQYF
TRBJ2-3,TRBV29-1,CSVEGSGGEVDTQYF
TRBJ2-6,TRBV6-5,CASSYGAGTFSGANVLTF
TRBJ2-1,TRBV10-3,CAISDSETAYNEQFF
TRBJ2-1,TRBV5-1,CASSLEQESSYNEQFF
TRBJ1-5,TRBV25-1,CASSELRGDNQPQHF
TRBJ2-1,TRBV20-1,CSAREATSGRKQFF
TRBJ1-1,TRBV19,CASISRGFMNTEAFF
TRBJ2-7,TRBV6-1,CASSEAHGQSYEQYF
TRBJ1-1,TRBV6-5,CASSYSPGEAFF
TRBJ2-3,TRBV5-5,CASSFGGQGTDTQYF
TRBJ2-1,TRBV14,CASRPGVPRPYNEQFF
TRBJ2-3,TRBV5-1,CASRSGLAGTSTDTQYF
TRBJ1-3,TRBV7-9,CASSLGQEDTIYF
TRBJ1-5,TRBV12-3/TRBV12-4,CASSFGRPRNQPQHF
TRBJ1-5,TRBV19,CASSNTPGGNQPQHF
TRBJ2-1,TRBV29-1,CSGSPTSSYNEQFF
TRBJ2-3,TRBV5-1,CASSLALAGAGSDTQYF
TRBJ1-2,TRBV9,CASSGRDTNYGYTF
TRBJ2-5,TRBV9,CASSSLAGLETQYF
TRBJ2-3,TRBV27,CASTPRTRPSGGTQYF
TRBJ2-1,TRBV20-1,CSASRQEVGEQFF
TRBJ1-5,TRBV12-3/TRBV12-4,CASSATSTRQPQHF
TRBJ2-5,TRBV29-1,CSVDFGASQTQYF
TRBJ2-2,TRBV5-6,CASIPAGYAAGELFF
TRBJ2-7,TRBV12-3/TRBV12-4,CASSRALAYEQYF
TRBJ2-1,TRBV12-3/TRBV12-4,CASSDRFSRNEQFF
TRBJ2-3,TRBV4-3,CASSPGQVVDTQYF
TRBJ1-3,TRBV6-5,CASSYTAGAGNTIYF
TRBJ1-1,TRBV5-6,CASSLGRDEAFF
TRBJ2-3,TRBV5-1,CASSLALAGVGTDTQYF